The 13 T cell receptor beta chains in this list originate from one sample, sequenced in a study of Graves' ophthalmopathy and Graves' hyperthyroidism. TCR beta CDR3 amplification used RNA transcripts. RT-PCR was first run with HTBI primers, then multiplex PCR in a second round. TCRdb passed the multiplex PCR reads through MiXCR, listing each CDR3 protein once. The sample lists more than 40,000 distinct CDR3 sequences; over 45% were seen once. Specimen: peripheral blood. These receptors were obtained from an adult man with Graves' ophthalmopathy.

This clonotype was counted many times. The V and J genes are TRBV14 and TRBJ1-2; 8 bases fit TRBD1. In germline, CDR1 is SGHDN, CDR2 FVKESK. V lost 5 bases, J lost 4 bases, and 3 bases stayed unmatched. This CDR3 region has 13 residues. The CDR3 here is CASSYRGSYGYTF. The CDR3 DNA reads TGTGCCAGCAGCTACAGGGGGAGCTATGGCTACACCTTC.

The chain carries TRBV18 and TRBJ2-2, with D perhaps assigned TRBD1 or TRBD2 (5 bases each). Trimming removed 0 bases from V and 2 bases from J, with 10 bases in between. Germline V gene lookup returns CDR1 KGHSH and CDR2 LQKENI. The CDR3 sequence is 16 residues long. The CDR3 spells CASSPPNRDNTGELFF. In DNA form, the CDR3 reads TGTGCCAGCTCACCACCGAACCGGGACAACACCGGGGAGCTGTTTTTT.

The rearrangement joins TRBV20-1 to TRBJ1-5; 10 positions match TRBD1. Losses at the gene ends were 3 bases for V and 6 bases for J; bases not matched to a gene: 8. Germline values: CDR1 DFQATT, CDR2 SNEGSKA (reference sequence). This CDR3 comprises 15 residues. As DNA, the CDR3 is TGCAGTGCTAGTCCCGGGACAGGGGTTGGTCAGCCCCAGCATTTT. This translates into CSASPGTGVGQPQHF.

This chain connects TRBV20-1 to TRBJ2-5, with 14 bases identical to TRBD2. V gave up 0 bases and J gave up 5 bases; unmatched junction bases: 11. In germline, CDR1 is DFQATT, CDR2 SNEGSKA (reference sequence). This CDR3 contains 18 residues. The CDR3 sequence: CSARDPGTSGGERETQYF. The CDR3 region has the DNA TGCAGTGCTAGAGATCCGGGGACTAGCGGGGGAGAGAGGGAGACCCAGTACTTC.

The chain recombines TRBV24-1 with TRBJ2-1; 10 nucleotides match TRBD2. Germline values: CDR1 KGHDR, CDR2 SFDVKD. V was pared by 3 bases and J by 3 bases, with 4 bases of the junction left unmatched. This CDR3 comprises 16 residues. As DNA, the CDR3 is TGTGCCACCAGTGATCCTAGCGGGAGTGGCTACAATGAGCAGTTCTTC. Translated: CATSDPSGSGYNEQFF.

This clonotype has at least ten counts. This chain connects TRBV7-9 to TRBJ1-1, with D possibly matching TRBD1 (6 bases). V lost 3 bases to trimming and J lost 5 bases, with 13 bases between them. The CDR3 is 14 amino acids. Germline assignment: CDR1 SEHNR and CDR2 FQNEAQ (reference sequence). The CDR3 loop is CASSFSGRGTEAFF. CDR3 coding DNA: TGTGCCAGCAGCTTTTCCGGGAGGGGGACTGAAGCTTTCTTT.

The chain recombines TRBV7-8 with TRBJ1-5, with D possibly being TRBD1 (6 bases). The germline V gene encodes CDR1 SGHVS and CDR2 FQNEAQ. CDR3 size: 17 residues. V lost 4 bases and J 6 bases, leaving 22 bases between the germline ends. The CDR3 loop reads CASSSTRGVRGRQPQHF. The CDR3 coding sequence is TGTGCCAGCAGCTCGACGCGGGGCGTGCGGGGGCGTCAGCCCCAGCATTTT.

Ten or more counts support this clonotype. The chain couples TRBV6-5 to TRBJ1-2, with D uncertain. The germline gives CDR1 MNHEY, CDR2 SVGAGI. V lost 10 bases, J lost 4 bases, and 10 bases lay in between. The CDR3 covers 11 residues. This CDR3 is CATSAVYGYTF. CDR3 bases: TGTGCCACCTCAGCCGTCTATGGCTACACCTTC.

V usage is TRBV5-5 and J usage is TRBJ2-7; 7 bases fit TRBD1. Germline-derived CDR1 and CDR2 are SGHKS and YYEKEE (reference sequence). Trimming took 3 bases from V and 3 from J; bases not matched to a gene: 0. CDR3 length: 12 residues. CDR3 DNA: TGTGCCAGCAGCTGGACAGGCTACGAGCAGTACTTC. The encoded protein is CASSWTGYEQYF.

This clonotype was found many times. V usage is TRBV7-2 and J usage is TRBJ2-2; 11 bases map to TRBD2. V was clipped by 5 bases and J by 8 bases; unmatched bases: 7. The germline gives CDR1 SGHTA, CDR2 FQGNSA. CDR3 length: 15 residues. Here the CDR3 DNA reads TGTGCCAGCAGCCTCCGACTAGCGGGGTTTGGGGAGCTGTTTTTT. Translated, it gives CASSLRLAGFGELFF. The variable domain in full, with the rest retrieved from reference TRBV7-2 and TRBJ2-2, is GAGVSQSPSNKVTEKGKDVELRCDPISGHTALYWYRQSLGQGLEFLIYFQGNSAPDKSGLPSDRFSAERTGGSVSTLTIQRTQQEDSAVYLCASSLRLAGFGELFFGEGSRLTVL.

Concerning this clonotype: One junction end does not reproduce the germline sequence, and a read error may be involved. The V and J genes are TRBV7-7 and TRBJ2-3, with D uncertain. Germline values: CDR1 SSHAT, CDR2 FNYEAQ (reference sequence). CDR3 size: 15 residues. Written as DNA, the CDR3 is TGTGCTAGCAGCTTAGGGTATTACTCCACAGATACGCAGTATTTT. It is translated as CASSLGYYSTDTQYF.

V and J are TRBV15 and TRBJ2-3; TRBD1 or TRBD2 may be the D gene (6 bases each). V was shortened by 3 bases and J by 4 bases, with 20 bases between the two germline ends. The CDR3 contains 17 residues. Germline CDR1 and CDR2: LNHNV and YYDKDF (reference sequence). CDR3: CATSSFLQWGASDTQYF. CDR3 DNA: TGTGCCACCAGCAGCTTCCTACAATGGGGGGCCTCAGATACGCAGTATTTT.

The chain employs TRBV3-1 and TRBJ1-1; weak D call: TRBD1 (6 bases). The CDR3 is made up of 15 amino acids. The V gene's germline CDR1 is LGHDT and CDR2 YNNKEL (reference sequence). The V end was cut by 4 bases, the J end by 4 bases, with 16 bases between. The CDR3 spells CASSLRGGSGTEAFF. Written as DNA, the CDR3 is TGTGCCAGCAGCCTTAGGGGGGGGTCGGGCACTGAAGCTTTCTTT.